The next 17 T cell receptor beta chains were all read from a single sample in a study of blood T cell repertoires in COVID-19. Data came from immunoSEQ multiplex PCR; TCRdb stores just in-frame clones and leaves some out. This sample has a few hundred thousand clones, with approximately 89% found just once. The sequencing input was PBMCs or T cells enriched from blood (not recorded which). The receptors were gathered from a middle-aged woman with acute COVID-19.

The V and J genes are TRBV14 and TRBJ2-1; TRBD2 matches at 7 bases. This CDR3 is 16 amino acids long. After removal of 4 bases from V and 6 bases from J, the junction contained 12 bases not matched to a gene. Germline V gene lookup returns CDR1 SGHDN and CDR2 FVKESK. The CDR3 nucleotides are TGTGCCAGCAGCCGGAGCGGAGGCCTAGCGGCCAATGAGCAGTTCTTC. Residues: CASSRSGGLAANEQFF.

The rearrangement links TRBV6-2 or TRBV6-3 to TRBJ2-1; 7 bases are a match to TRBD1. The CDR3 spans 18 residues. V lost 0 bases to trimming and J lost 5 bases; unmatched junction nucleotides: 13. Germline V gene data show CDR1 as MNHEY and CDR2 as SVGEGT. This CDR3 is CASSYSPQDRLLDNEQFF. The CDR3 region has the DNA TGTGCCAGCAGTTACTCCCCTCAGGACAGGTTGTTGGACAATGAGCAGTTCTTC.

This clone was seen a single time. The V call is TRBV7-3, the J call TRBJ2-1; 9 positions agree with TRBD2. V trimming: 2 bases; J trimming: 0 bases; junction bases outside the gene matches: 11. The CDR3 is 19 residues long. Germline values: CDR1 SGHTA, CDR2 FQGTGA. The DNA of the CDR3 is TGTGCCAGCAGCTTAGAGTCTAGCGGGGCCCTGAGCTCCTACAATGAGCAGTTCTTC. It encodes CASSLESSGALSSYNEQFF. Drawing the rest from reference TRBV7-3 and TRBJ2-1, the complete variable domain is GAGVSQTPSNKVTEKGKYVELRCDPISGHTALYWYRQSLGQGPEFLIYFQGTGAADDSGLPNDRFFAVRPEGSVSTLKIQRTERGDSAVYLCASSLESSGALSSYNEQFFGPGTRLTVL.

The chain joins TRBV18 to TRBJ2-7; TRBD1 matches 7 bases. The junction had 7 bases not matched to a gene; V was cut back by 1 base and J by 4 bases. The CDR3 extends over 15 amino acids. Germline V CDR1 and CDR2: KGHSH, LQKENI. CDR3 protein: CASSPQRTGAYEQYV. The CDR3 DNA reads TGTGCCAGCTCACCACAGCGAACAGGGGCTTACGAGCAGTACGTC.

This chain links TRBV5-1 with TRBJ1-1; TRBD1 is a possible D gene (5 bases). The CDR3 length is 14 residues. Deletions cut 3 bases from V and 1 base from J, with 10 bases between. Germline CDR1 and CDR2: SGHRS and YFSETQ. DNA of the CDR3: TGCGCCAGCAGCTCCTGGACACAGAACACTGAAGCTTTCTTT. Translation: CASSSWTQNTEAFF. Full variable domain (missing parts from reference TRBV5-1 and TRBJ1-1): KAGVTQTPRYLIKTRGQQVTLSCSPISGHRSVSWYQQTPGQGLQFLFEYFSETQRNKGNFPGRFSGRQFSNSRSEMNVSTLELGDSALYLCASSSWTQNTEAFFGQGTRLTVV.

CDR3 in amino acids: CASSPTGLLGETQYF. CDR3 nucleotide sequence: TGTGCCAGCAGTCCTACAGGGTTGTTGGGAGAGACCCAGTACTTC. This chain uses TRBV6-5 with TRBJ2-5; D is possibly TRBD1 (6 bases). Germline V lookup: CDR1 MNHEY, CDR2 SVGAGI. CDR3 length: 15 residues. The V and J ends lost 5 bases and 4 bases respectively, with 17 bases between them.

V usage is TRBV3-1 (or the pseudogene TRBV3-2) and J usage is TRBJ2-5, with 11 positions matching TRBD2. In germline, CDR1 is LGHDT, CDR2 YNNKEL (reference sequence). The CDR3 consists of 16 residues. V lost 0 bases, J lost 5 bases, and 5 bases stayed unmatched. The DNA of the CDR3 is TGTGCCAGCAGCCAAGAACTAGCGGGGGCCTTCGAGACCCAGTACTTC. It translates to CASSQELAGAFETQYF.

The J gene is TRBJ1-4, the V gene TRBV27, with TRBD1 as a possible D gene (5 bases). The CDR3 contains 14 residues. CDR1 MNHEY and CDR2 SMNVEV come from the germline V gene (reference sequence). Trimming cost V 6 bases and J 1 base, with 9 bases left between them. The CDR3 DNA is TGTGCCAGCAGGACGGGGGGAACTAATGAAAAACTGTTTTTT. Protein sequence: CASRTGGTNEKLFF.

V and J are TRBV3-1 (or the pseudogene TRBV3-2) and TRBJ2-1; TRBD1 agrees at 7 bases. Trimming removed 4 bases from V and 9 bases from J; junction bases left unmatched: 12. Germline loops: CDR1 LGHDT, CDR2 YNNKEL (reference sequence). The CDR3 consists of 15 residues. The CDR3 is CASSPGQEYYSEQFF. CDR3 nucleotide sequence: TGTGCCAGCAGCCCAGGACAGGAGTATTATTCTGAGCAGTTCTTC.

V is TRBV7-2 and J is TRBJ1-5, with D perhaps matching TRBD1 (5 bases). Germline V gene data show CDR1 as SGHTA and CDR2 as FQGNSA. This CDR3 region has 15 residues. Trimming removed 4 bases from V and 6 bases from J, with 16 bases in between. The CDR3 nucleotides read TGTGCCAGCAGCTCCGACATCGGGGGGAGTCAGCCCCAGCATTTT. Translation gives CASSSDIGGSQPQHF.

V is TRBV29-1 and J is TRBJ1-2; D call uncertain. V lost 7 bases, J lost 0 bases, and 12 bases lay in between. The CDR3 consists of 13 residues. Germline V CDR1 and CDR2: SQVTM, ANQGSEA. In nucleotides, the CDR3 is TGCAGCGCCGGGGAGGGAACTAACTATGGCTACACCTTC. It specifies CSAGEGTNYGYTF.

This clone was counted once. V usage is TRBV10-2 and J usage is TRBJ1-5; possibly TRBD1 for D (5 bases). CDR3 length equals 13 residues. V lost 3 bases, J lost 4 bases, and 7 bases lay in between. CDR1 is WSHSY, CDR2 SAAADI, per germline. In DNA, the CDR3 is TGCGCCAGCAGTGAACAGGTTAATCAGCCCCAGCATTTT. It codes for CASSEQVNQPQHF.

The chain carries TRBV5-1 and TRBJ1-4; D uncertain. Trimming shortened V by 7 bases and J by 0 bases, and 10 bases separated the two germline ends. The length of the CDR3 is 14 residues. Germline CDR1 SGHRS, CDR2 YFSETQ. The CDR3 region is CASAWAATNEKLFF. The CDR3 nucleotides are TGCGCCAGCGCCTGGGCTGCAACTAATGAAAAACTGTTTTTT.

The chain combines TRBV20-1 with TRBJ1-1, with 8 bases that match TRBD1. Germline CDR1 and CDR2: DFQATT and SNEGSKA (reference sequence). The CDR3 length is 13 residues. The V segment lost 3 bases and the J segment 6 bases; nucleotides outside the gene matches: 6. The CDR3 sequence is CSASTGQGAEAFF. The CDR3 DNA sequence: TGCAGTGCTAGTACTGGACAGGGTGCTGAAGCTTTCTTT.

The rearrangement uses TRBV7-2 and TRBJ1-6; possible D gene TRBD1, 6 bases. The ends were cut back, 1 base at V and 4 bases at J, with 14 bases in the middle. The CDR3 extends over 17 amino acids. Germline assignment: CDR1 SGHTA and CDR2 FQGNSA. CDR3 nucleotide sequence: TGTGCCAGCAGCTTAGGAGACAGGATTAGGTATAATTCACCCCTCCACTTT. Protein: CASSLGDRIRYNSPLHF.

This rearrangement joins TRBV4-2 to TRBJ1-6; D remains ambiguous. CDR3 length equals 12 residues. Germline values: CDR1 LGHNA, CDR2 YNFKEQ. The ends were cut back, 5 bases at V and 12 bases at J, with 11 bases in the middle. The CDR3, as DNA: TGTGCCAGCAGCTCGGACTGGTTACCCCTCCACTTT. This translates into CASSSDWLPLHF.

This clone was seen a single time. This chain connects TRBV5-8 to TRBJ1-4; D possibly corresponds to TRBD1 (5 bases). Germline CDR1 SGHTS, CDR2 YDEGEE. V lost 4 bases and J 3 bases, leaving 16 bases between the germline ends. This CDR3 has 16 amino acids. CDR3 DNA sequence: TGTGCCAGCAGCGGAGGGACGCAACCCTCTAATGAAAAACTGTTTTTT. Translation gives CASSGGTQPSNEKLFF.